This TCR beta chain is drawn from a study of spatial heterogeneity in lung cancer. Findings of the study overall: Among blood samples, ubiquitous expanded tumor TCRs appeared more at resection than at follow-up.

MiXCR, run by TCRdb on the 5' RACE reads, gives a single entry per CDR3 protein. The repertoire holds under 100,000 distinct CDR3 sequences, with around 8.6% as singletons. To note about this clonotype: The target antigen is unknown.

Specified time point: sample taken at primary tumor resection. The input material, whole RNA from tumor, nontumor lung or frozen PBMC, was sequenced unsorted. The roughly 66 donors had untreated early-stage non-small cell lung cancer. V lost 5 bases and J lost 6; bases outside the gene matches: 1. The V gene's germline CDR1 is SGHTA and CDR2 FQGNSA. CDR3 length: 14 residues. The receptor's source is a male donor with early-stage non-small cell lung cancer. Sequences were derived from PBMCs, sampled at surgery. The chain combines TRBV7-2 with TRBJ2-1, with 13 nucleotides matching TRBD2. The CDR3 DNA follows: TGTGCCAGCAGCGGGACTAGCGGGGCCAATGAGCAGTTCTTC. As protein: CASSGTSGANEQFF.